These 2 T cell receptor beta chains were all obtained from the same sample, sequenced in a study of OX40 agonist ivuxolimab in advanced cancers. Produced via immunoSEQ multiplex PCR; TCRdb's table is partial and in-frame only. Altogether fewer than 80,000 clones are present, around 85% being singletons, with the ten largest covering 4%. Here the sequenced sample was CD4+ or CD8+ T cells sorted from blood, taken in a trial of the OX40 agonist ivuxolimab. The receptors come from an adult with an advanced solid tumor such as melanoma, head and neck, liver or kidney cancer.

This sequence joins TRBV27 and TRBJ1-6; 8 bases are a match to TRBD1. This CDR3 contains 16 residues. Germline-derived CDR1 and CDR2 are MNHEY and SMNVEV (reference sequence). V shed 7 bases, J shed 8 bases, and the junction held 13 bases outside the gene matches. For the CDR3, the DNA is TGTGCCAGCAAACCGACCCAGGGGGCGCAGGATTCACCCCTCCACTTT. Residues: CASKPTQGAQDSPLHF.

The chain carries TRBV5-1 and TRBJ2-1; 7 positions match TRBD2. CDR1 and CDR2 from the germline V gene are SGHRS and YFSETQ. CDR3 length: 15 amino acids. V lost 5 bases and J lost 0; bases outside the gene matches: 5. The CDR3 nucleotides read TGCGCCAGCAGACGGGAGGCCCGCTCCTACAATGAGCAGTTCTTC. This sequence encodes CASRREARSYNEQFF.